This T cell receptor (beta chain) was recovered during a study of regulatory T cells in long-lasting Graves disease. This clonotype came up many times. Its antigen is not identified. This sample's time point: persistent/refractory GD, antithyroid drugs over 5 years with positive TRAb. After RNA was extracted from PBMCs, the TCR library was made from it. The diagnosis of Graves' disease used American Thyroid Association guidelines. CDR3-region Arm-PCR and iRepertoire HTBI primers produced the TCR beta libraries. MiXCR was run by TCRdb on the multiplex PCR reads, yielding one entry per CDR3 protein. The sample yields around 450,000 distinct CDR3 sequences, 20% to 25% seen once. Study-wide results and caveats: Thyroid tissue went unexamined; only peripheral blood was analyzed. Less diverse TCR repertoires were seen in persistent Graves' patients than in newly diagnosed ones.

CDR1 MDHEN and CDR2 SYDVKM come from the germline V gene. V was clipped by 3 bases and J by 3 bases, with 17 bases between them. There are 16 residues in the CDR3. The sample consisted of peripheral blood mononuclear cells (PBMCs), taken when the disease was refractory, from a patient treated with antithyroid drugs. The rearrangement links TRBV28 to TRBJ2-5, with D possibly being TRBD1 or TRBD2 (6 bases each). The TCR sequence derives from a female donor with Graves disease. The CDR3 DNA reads TGTGCCAGCAGTTTGGGCTTAGTGGGGGGCGAAGAGACCCAGTACTTC. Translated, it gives CASSLGLVGGEETQYF.